One sample yielded the 6 T cell receptor beta chains listed below, sequenced in a study of CD8 T cells in ankylosing spondylitis. For these TCRs, the target antigens are not known. TCRdb re-analysed the 5' RACE reads in MiXCR, keeping a single row per CDR3 protein. The data hold 700,000 to 1,000,000 distinct CDR3 sequences, with approximately 12% observed a single time. Study-level points and caveats: A motif of under ten highly homologous TCR beta variants was seen as apparently characteristic of ankylosing spondylitis blood.

The sequenced sample was blood, either unsorted or a sorted T cell fraction (not recorded which). These TCRs come from a male donor with ankylosing spondylitis.

The V gene is TRBV5-6, the J gene TRBJ2-2; TRBD1 agrees at 8 bases. After removal of 4 bases from V and 6 bases from J, the junction contained 11 bases not matched to a gene. CDR3 size: 16 residues. Germline CDR1 and CDR2: SGHDT and YYEEEE. The CDR3 bases are TGTGCCAGCAGCATTACAGGGGGTGTTCTGGCCGGGGAGCTGTTTTTT. It translates to CASSITGGVLAGELFF.

This clonotype showed up many times. CDR3 residues: CASSLLNEDTQYF. The CDR3 DNA reads TGTGCCAGCAGTTTATTAAATGAAGATACGCAGTATTTT. This sequence joins TRBV27 and TRBJ2-3; D unclear. The CDR3 is made up of 13 amino acids. CDR1 and CDR2 from the germline V gene are MNHEY and SMNVEV (reference sequence). V was cut by 1 base and J by 5 bases, with 7 bases left in between.

This clonotype was seen only a few times. The V call is TRBV5-1, the J call TRBJ2-3; 9 bases line up with TRBD1. The CDR3 has 14 residues. Germline V gene data show CDR1 as SGHRS and CDR2 as YFSETQ. V shed 4 bases and J 2 bases; nucleotides not matched to a gene: 2. Here the CDR3 DNA reads TGCGCCAGCAGCCGGACAGGGGCCACAGATACGCAGTATTTT. As protein: CASSRTGATDTQYF.

The chain recombines TRBV6-5 with TRBJ2-7, with 7 bases identical to TRBD2. The CDR3 extends over 14 amino acids. The germline V gene has CDR1 MNHEY and CDR2 SVGAGI. J gave up 3 bases and V 6 bases, and 8 bases lay outside the gene matches. CDR3 sequence: CASRLRREGYEQYF. The CDR3 DNA sequence: TGTGCCAGCAGGTTAAGGAGGGAGGGCTACGAGCAGTACTTC.

V gene TRBV15 combines with J gene TRBJ2-7; D possibly corresponds to TRBD2 (7 bases). Deletions cut 5 bases from V and 11 bases from J, with 19 bases between. The CDR3 covers 13 residues. Germline values: CDR1 LNHNV, CDR2 YYDKDF (reference sequence). CDR3 bases: TGTGCCACCAGCGAGCAGGGGACTACGAGCAAGTACTTC. It codes for CATSEQGTTSKYF.

This clonotype was counted only a few times. The V gene is TRBV7-3, the J gene TRBJ2-1; 7 bases are shared with TRBD1. Germline values: CDR1 SGHTA, CDR2 FQGTGA. The CDR3 has 16 residues. The J segment lost 3 bases and the V segment lost 1 base, leaving 6 bases of the junction unmatched. As DNA, the CDR3 is TGTGCCAGCAGCTTAAGGGGCCGGGACAGCTACAATGAGCAGTTCTTC. Amino acid sequence: CASSLRGRDSYNEQFF.